The clone carrying this TCR beta chain was counted many times. Its antigen is unknown. The sample is drawn from a study of T-cell memory formation after mild COVID-19. Background on the study: There were largely donor-specific TCR clusters.

Notes on the study in general: CD8+ contracting clones occupied EMRA, while CD4+ ones occupied mainly CM and EM. CD4/CD8 balance characterized clones contracting day 15 to 85, and CD4+ skew characterized later expanders.

MiXCR, run by TCRdb on the 5' RACE reads, gives a single entry per CDR3 protein. The sample has over 350,000 distinct CDR3 sequences, about 16% seen once. The TCR was taken from a man between 18 and 35 years old who had mild COVID-19 (a few samples of this study predate the infection). Cell type and time point are not known. Input material: PBMCs or a T cell subset sorted from them (not recorded which).

Written as DNA, the CDR3 is TGCGCCAGCAGCCAAGATTGGTTGCTGGGCTCTGGGGCCAACGTCCTGACTTTC. Amino acid sequence: CASSQDWLLGSGANVLTF. The chain recombines TRBV4-3 with TRBJ2-6; no firm D call. The CDR3 is made up of 18 amino acids. V was clipped by 0 bases and J by 0 bases, with 12 bases between them. CDR1 is LGHNA and CDR2 is YSLEER in the germline V gene.